The rows below give T cell receptor beta chains drawn from one sample of a study of T cells after yellow fever vaccination. One entry per CDR3 protein, called by TCRdb with MiXCR from the 5' RACE reads. The sample lists about 320,000 distinct CDR3 sequences; about 12% were seen once. The sequencing used CD4+ T cells sorted from PBMCs, collected 15 days after the yellow fever booster vaccination. The receptors derive from a young man who received the YFV17D yellow fever vaccine. Each CDR3 is given with its conserved first and last residue. Fields, in order: clone size, D gene, CDR3 length, J gene, V gene, CDR3 DNA, CDR3 protein. A D gene is named only where the DNA matches it firmly. Not all rows give a size; the values are once, few, many and, for expanded clones, a class.

NA,NA,13,TRBJ1-2,TRBV6-5,TGTGCCAGCAGACCCGGGACCCTCTATGGCTACACCTTC,CASRPGTLYGYTF
many,NA,13,TRBJ1-1,TRBV10-3,TGTGCCATCAGGGGGACGGACAACACTGAAGCTTTCTTT,CAIRGTDNTEAFF
NA,TRBD2,16,TRBJ2-5,TRBV11-3,TGTGCCAGCAGCTACGGAGGAGGGCGGGGAGGGGAGACCCAGTACTTC,CASSYGGGRGGETQYF
NA,NA,14,TRBJ1-1,TRBV5-1,TGCGCCACCCGTGTGGGGCGAGGGTACACTGAAGCTTTCTTT,CATRVGRGYTEAFF
NA,TRBD1,17,TRBJ1-1,TRBV6-2/TRBV6-3,TGTGCCAGCGCGTTCGACCGGGGACAGGGGTCGAACACTGAAGCTTTCTTT,CASAFDRGQGSNTEAFF
NA,NA,13,TRBJ1-3,TRBV10-3,TGTGCCATCAGACGGACAGACGGAAACACCATATATTTT,CAIRRTDGNTIYF
many,NA,14,TRBJ2-1,TRBV29-1,TGCAGCGTTGTTAGACTCGGCTCCTACAATGAGCAGTTCTTC,CSVVRLGSYNEQFF
few,NA,14,TRBJ2-3,TRBV7-2,TGTGCCAGCAGCTCCATGGGGTTCACAGATACGCAGTATTTT,CASSSMGFTDTQYF
NA,TRBD1,16,TRBJ2-7,TRBV24-1,TGTGCCACCAGTGATCCAGTGGGGACAGGGAATTACGAGCAGTACTTC,CATSDPVGTGNYEQYF
NA,NA,12,TRBJ1-2,TRBV12-5,TGTGCTAGTGGTTTGGAAGACAGGAGGTACACCTTC,CASGLEDRRYTF
few,NA,14,TRBJ1-1,TRBV7-3,TGTGCCAGCAGCTTAGACGGGAGAGGAACTGAAGCTTTCTTT,CASSLDGRGTEAFF
NA,TRBD2,15,TRBJ2-4,TRBV4-3,TGCGCCAGCAGCTCTCGACTAGCCGGAGAGTCACTCCAGTACTTC,CASSSRLAGESLQYF
few,TRBD2,16,TRBJ2-1,TRBV12-3/TRBV12-4,TGTGCCAGCAGTCGAGGACTAGCGGGGGGTACCGGGGAGCAGTTCTTC,CASSRGLAGGTGEQFF
few,NA,15,TRBJ2-7,TRBV7-2,TGTGCCAGCAGCTTAGGGCGGGGTCCCTCCTACGAGCAGTACTTC,CASSLGRGPSYEQYF
few,NA,15,TRBJ2-7,TRBV21-1,TGTGCCAGCACCCCGGGACAGTTTATCTCCTACGAGCAGTACTTC,CASTPGQFISYEQYF
NA,TRBD2,14,TRBJ2-3,TRBV20-1,TGCAGTGCTCCCCCGGGGGGAAGGACAGATACGCAGTATTTT,CSAPPGGRTDTQYF
NA,TRBD2,17,TRBJ2-7,TRBV4-2,TGTGCCAGCAGCCAAGATGTGGTAGCGGGGGGGCCTGCCGAGCAGTACTTC,CASSQDVVAGGPAEQYF
NA,NA,13,TRBJ2-2,TRBV4-1,TGCGCCAGCAGCCCTAGGGTAGTCGGGGAGCTGTTTTTT,CASSPRVVGELFF
NA,TRBD2,14,TRBJ2-3,TRBV20-1,TGCAGTGCCTCAGCGGGGGGGCCCACAGATACGCAGTATTTT,CSASAGGPTDTQYF
few,TRBD1,15,TRBJ1-1,TRBV4-2,TGTGCCAGCAGCCCGATACAGGGGGCGGACACTGAAGCTTTCTTT,CASSPIQGADTEAFF
NA,NA,16,TRBJ2-3,TRBV4-2,TGTGCCAGCAGCCAGGCCCAACCCATGGGCACAGATACGCAGTATTTT,CASSQAQPMGTDTQYF
many,TRBD2,15,TRBJ2-3,TRBV3-1,TGTGCCAGCAGCCACGCGCGGGGGGGCACAGATACGCAGTATTTT,CASSHARGGTDTQYF
many,NA,14,TRBJ2-7,TRBV5-1,TGCGCCAGCAGCTTGAGTGGTTACTCCTACGAGCAGTACTTC,CASSLSGYSYEQYF
few,NA,12,TRBJ2-1,TRBV10-3,TGTGCCATCAGCCGGGGGGCCCATGAGCAGTTCTTC,CAISRGAHEQFF